This T cell receptor (beta chain) was captured in a study of shared clonotypes between healthy human individuals. Some clones are missing from TCRdb's copy, which holds only in-frame ones; the method was immunoSEQ multiplex PCR. The top ten clones hold around 12% of a sample with about 490,000 clones, around 73% of them seen once. The V segment lost 3 bases and the J segment 6 bases; nucleotides outside the gene matches: 11. Germline CDR1 and CDR2: KGHSH and LQKENI. This CDR3 spans 15 amino acids. The source is a woman between 40 and 55 years old in good health. Some clones in this sample may be carry-over from other donors' samples. The V and J genes are TRBV18 and TRBJ2-7, with 7 bases that match TRBD2. The sequencing input was PBMCs. For the CDR3, the DNA is TGTGCCAGCTCACCGCGCCTGGGGGGGAACCCCGAGCAGTACTTC. This sequence encodes CASSPRLGGNPEQYF.